A single sample is the source of the 6 T cell receptor beta chains below, sequenced in a study of T-cell reconstitution after alpha-beta-depleted transplantation in children. Preparation of the TCRbeta library used unique molecular identifiers. TCRdb independently ran MiXCR on the PCR reads; one entry per CDR3 protein. The sample includes approximately 500,000 distinct CDR3 sequences, approximately 10% of them seen just once. Source: PBMCs, taken before TCRalphabeta/CD19-depleted stem cell transplant. These receptors were collected from a child aged 2 to 10 with inherited bone marrow failure, due to receive a stem cell transplant.

This clonotype has a count of ten or more. The CDR3 loop reads CASALTGHPGIAKNIQYF. The CDR3 DNA reads as TGTGCCAGCGCCCTCACAGGGCATCCTGGAATAGCCAAAAACATTCAGTACTTC. The chain carries TRBV10-3 and TRBJ2-4; weak D call: TRBD1 (6 bases). Trimming removed 10 bases at V and 0 bases at J, with 25 bases between. CDR1 is ENHRY, CDR2 SYGVKD, per germline. The CDR3 consists of 18 residues.

The chain is built from TRBV29-1 and TRBJ2-1; 15 bases match TRBD2. Germline V lookup: CDR1 SQVTM, CDR2 ANQGSEA. This CDR3 has 16 residues. J lost 10 bases, V lost 0 bases, and 7 bases had no gene match. The CDR3 DNA reads as TGCAGCGTTGAAGATTGGACTAGCGGGAGGGAAATCGAGCAGTTCTTC. Its protein product is CSVEDWTSGREIEQFF.

This clonotype was seen many times. The chain carries TRBV28 and TRBJ1-1; no definite D call. Deletions cut 3 bases from V and 4 bases from J, with 12 bases between. The CDR3 length is 14 residues. The germline V gene encodes CDR1 MDHEN and CDR2 SYDVKM. The CDR3 DNA reads as TGTGCCAGCAGTTTCTGGAGGGCGGGCACTGAAGCTTTCTTT. It encodes CASSFWRAGTEAFF. Filled out from reference TRBV28 and TRBJ1-1, the complete variable domain reads DVKVTQSSRYLVKRTGEKVFLECVQDMDHENMFWYRQDPGLGLRLIYFSYDVKMKEKGDIPEGYSVSREKKERFSLILESASTNQTSMYLCASSFWRAGTEAFFGQGTRLTVV.

At least ten counts were recorded for this clonotype. The CDR3 DNA follows: TGTGCCAGCCGTAGCGGGGCAAGCTCCTACGAGCAGTACTTC. Its translation: CASRSGASSYEQYF. This chain links TRBV6-1 with TRBJ2-7; 8 bases are shared with TRBD2. CDR3 length: 14 amino acids. Trimming took 8 bases from V and 0 from J; bases not matched to a gene: 6. Germline CDR1 and CDR2: MNHNS and SASEGT.

This clonotype was detected many times. The chain has TRBV6-5 and TRBJ2-7; the match to TRBD1 covers 9 bases. The CDR3 loop spans 12 amino acids. The V gene end was trimmed by 5 bases and the J gene end by 7 bases; junction bases not matched to a gene: 3. The germline V gene has CDR1 MNHEY and CDR2 SVGAGI. The DNA for the CDR3 is TGTGCCAGCAGTGGACAGGGGTGGGAGCAGTACTTC. Translation gives CASSGQGWEQYF.

This clonotype came up many times. The chain links TRBV12-3 or TRBV12-4 to TRBJ2-5; D remains ambiguous. This CDR3 spans 14 amino acids. Trimming removed 3 bases at V and 1 base at J, with 9 bases between. CDR3 coding DNA: TGTGCCAGCAGTTTTATTCCAGGCCAAGAGACCCAGTACTTC. This codes for CASSFIPGQETQYF.